This T cell receptor (beta chain) derives from a study of CD8 T cells in Susac syndrome (dated by TCRdb to 2018 to 2020). General notes on the study: Of the Susac syndrome patients who were sequenced, 5 or 6 had clinically active disease and roughly 8 were in clinical remission. Susac syndrome patients were therapy-naive, on corticosteroids (some also receiving IVIg), or on IVIg alone at blood withdrawal. Whether CD8+ T cell activation and differentiation in Susac syndrome was antigen driven was tested using repertoire sequencing. Overall study results and their limits: The TCR sequencing and HLA analysis was acknowledged to have included a relatively small number of individuals. In the CD4+ T cell repertoire of Susac syndrome patients, clonal expansion was not detected.

RNA was extracted using the RNeasy kit, and roughly 0.5 to 1 microgram was reverse transcribed with random hexamers. The immunoSEQ multiplex PCR assay, which covers 54 Vbeta and 13 Jbeta segments, was used to amplify TCR beta CDR3 regions. PCR amplification bias was corrected by using a synthetic template baseline for primer optimization and computational correction. Regarding the original processing steps: Reads were annotated to V, D and J genes per IMGT and analyzed with immunoSEQ Analyzer, keeping only productive sequences. To calculate clonality, Shannon entropy was normalized by log2 of the number of productive unique sequences and then subtracted from one. For each patient and control, public and private clones were evaluated among the 100 most prevalent clones. Clones were defined as Susac-specific when absent from the healthy and MS cohorts, from 1,000 to 1,100 published viral clones and from other ImmuneACCESS disease sequences. In-frame beta chains were kept once TCRdb had trimmed the public reads at Q25 with fastp and called clones with MiXCR. CDR3 protein sequences are deduplicated, and each keeps its most common genes and DNA. None of the V and J calls come from the authors' own analysis; TCRdb made them. A total of some 200,000 distinct CDR3 sequences appear in this sample, approximately 95% of them only once. The biggest ten clones account for around 0.1% of the sample.

The germline V gene encodes CDR1 LNHDA and CDR2 SQIVND (reference sequence). The CDR3 measures 17 amino acids from cysteine to phenylalanine. CDR3 DNA is the only sequence kept; it has 51 bases, read in frame from the first base. Trimming accounts for 4 bases at V and 5 bases at J, while the number of junction bases matched to no gene is 13. As to this clonotype: Its recognized antigen is unknown. No much larger clone exists at a distance of one base, and base qualities are not known.

Peripheral blood CD8+ and CD4+ T cells from healthy donors, Susac syndrome patients and multiple sclerosis patients were profiled using high-throughput TCR beta sequencing. Recently defined diagnostic criteria for definite or probable disease were met by the Susac syndrome patients. CD8+ TEMRA cells were enriched by FACS, while bulk CD8+ and CD4+ T cells were purified by magnetic negative isolation. Blood was drawn into EDTA tubes, processed within 24 hours, and PBMCs were isolated by density gradient centrifugation. PBMCs intended for TCR sequencing were cryopreserved in liquid nitrogen and were subsequently thawed in a 37 degrees C water bath. The sorted or isolated CD4+, CD8+ and CD8+ TEMRA cells had a purity of 90% or higher.

The receptor comes from a human donor with Susac syndrome. Recombination linked TRBV19 to TRBJ2-5, with 10 bases in between that match TRBD2. The sample taken for sequencing was CD4+ T cells from PBMCs. This receptor carries the CDR3 CASSTASGGTGLETQYF. The nucleotides are TGTGCCAGTAGTACAGCTAGCGGGGGCACAGGGTTGGAGACCCAGTACTTC. Full variable domain (CDR3 extended with the reference TRBV19 and TRBJ2-5 proteins): DGGITQSPKYLFRKEGQNVTLSCEQNLNHDAMYWYRQDPGQGLRLIYYSQIVNDFQKGDIAEGYSVSREKKESFPLTVTSAQKNPTAFYLCASSTASGGTGLETQYFGPGTRLLVL.